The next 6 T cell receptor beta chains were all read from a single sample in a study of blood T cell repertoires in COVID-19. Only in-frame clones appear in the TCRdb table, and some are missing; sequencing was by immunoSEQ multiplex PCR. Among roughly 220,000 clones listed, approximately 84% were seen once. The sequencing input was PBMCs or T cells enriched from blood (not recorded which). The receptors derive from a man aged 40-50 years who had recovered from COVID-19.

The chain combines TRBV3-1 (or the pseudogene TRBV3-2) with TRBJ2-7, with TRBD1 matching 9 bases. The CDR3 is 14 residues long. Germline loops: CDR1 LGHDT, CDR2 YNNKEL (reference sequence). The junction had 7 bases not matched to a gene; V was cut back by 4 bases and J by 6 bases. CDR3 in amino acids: CASSPIRQGVEQYF. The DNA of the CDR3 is TGTGCCAGCAGCCCTATTAGACAGGGGGTCGAGCAGTACTTC.

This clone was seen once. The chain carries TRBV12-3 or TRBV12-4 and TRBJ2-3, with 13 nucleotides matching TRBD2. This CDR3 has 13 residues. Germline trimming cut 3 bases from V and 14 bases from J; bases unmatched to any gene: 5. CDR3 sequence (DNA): TGTGCCAGCAGTTTCCCCGGACTAGCGGGGGTGTATTTT. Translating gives CASSFPGLAGVYF.

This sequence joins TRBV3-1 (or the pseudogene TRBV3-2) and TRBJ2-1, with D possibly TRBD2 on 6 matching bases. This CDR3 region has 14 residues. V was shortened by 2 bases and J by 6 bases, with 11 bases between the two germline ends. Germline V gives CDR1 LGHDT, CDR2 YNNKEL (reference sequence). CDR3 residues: CASSQHGSGNEQFF. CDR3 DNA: TGTGCCAGCAGCCAACACGGGAGCGGCAATGAGCAGTTCTTC.

The CDR3 DNA is TGTGCCAGCACCATACACCCATCTGAAGCTTTCTTT. It codes for CASTIHPSEAFF. V and J are TRBV12-3 or TRBV12-4 and TRBJ1-1; D unresolved. Trimming shortened V by 7 bases and J by 6 bases, and 12 bases separated the two germline ends. The CDR3 has 12 amino acids.

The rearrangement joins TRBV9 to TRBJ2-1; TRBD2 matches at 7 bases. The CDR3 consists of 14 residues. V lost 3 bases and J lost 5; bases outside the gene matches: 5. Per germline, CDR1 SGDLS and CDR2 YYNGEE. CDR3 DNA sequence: TGTGCCAGCAGCGGCACTAGCGCTCACAATGAGCAGTTCTTC. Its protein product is CASSGTSAHNEQFF.

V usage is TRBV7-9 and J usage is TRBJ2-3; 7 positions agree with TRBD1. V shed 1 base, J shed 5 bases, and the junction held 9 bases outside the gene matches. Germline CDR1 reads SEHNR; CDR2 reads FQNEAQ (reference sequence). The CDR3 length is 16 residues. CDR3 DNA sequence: TGTGCCAGCAGCTTAGGGATAGGGGGCGCGGGAGATACGCAGTATTTT. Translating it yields CASSLGIGGAGDTQYF.